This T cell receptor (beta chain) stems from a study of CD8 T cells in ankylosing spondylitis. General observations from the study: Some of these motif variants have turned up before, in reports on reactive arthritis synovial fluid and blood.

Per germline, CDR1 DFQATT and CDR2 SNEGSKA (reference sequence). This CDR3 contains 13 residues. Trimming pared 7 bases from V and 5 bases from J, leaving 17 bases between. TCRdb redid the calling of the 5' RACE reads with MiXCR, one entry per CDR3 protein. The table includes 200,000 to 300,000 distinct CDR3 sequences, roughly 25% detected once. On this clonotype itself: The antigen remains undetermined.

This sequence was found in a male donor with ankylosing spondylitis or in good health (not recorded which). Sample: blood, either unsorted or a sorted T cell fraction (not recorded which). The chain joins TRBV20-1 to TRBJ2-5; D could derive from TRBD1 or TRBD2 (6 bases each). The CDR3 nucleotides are TGCAGTGAAAGGAGGGGGGTGGAGGAGACCCAGTACTTC. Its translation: CSERRGVEETQYF.